This is a list of T cell receptor beta chains from one sample in a study of cytomegalovirus exposure and HLA in healthy donors. The method was immunoSEQ multiplex PCR; TCRdb's version includes in-frame clones alone and lacks a portion of them. Of fewer than 250,000 clones listed, around 80% are singletons. Material for sequencing was PBMCs. The receptors stem from a man aged 25-40 years in good health and CMV-seronegative. The CDR3 runs from the conserved cysteine through the conserved F or W. The D gene is left open where the match is weak. Size tells how often a clone was seen (once, few, many) or the class of an expanded clone, and some rows leave it out.

v_call: TRBV27; clone_size: NA; j_call: TRBJ2-7; d_call: TRBD2; cdr3_aa: CASSLSSLAGLGYREQYF; cdr3_nt: TGTGCCAGCAGTTTATCCTCACTAGCGGGGTTAGGTTACCGCGAGCAGTACTTC
v_call: TRBV29-1; clone_size: once; j_call: TRBJ2-2; d_call: NA; cdr3_aa: CSASVDTGELFF; cdr3_nt: TGCAGCGCCTCAGTGGACACCGGGGAGCTGTTTTTT
v_call: TRBV28; clone_size: NA; j_call: TRBJ2-5; d_call: TRBD2; cdr3_aa: CASSPRLAEQETQYF; cdr3_nt: TGTGCCAGCAGTCCAAGACTAGCGGAACAAGAGACCCAGTACTTC
v_call: TRBV11-1; clone_size: NA; j_call: TRBJ2-7; d_call: TRBD1; cdr3_aa: CASSFNRGLHEQYF; cdr3_nt: TGTGCCAGCAGCTTTAACAGGGGGCTCCACGAGCAGTACTTC
v_call: TRBV27; clone_size: NA; j_call: TRBJ2-1; d_call: NA; cdr3_aa: CASRWSSYNEQFF; cdr3_nt: TGTGCCAGCAGGTGGAGCTCCTACAATGAGCAGTTCTTC
v_call: TRBV11-2; clone_size: NA; j_call: TRBJ1-4; d_call: NA; cdr3_aa: CASSPRSQYEKLFF; cdr3_nt: TGTGCCAGCAGCCCCCGAAGTCAGTATGAAAAACTGTTTTTT
v_call: TRBV5-4; clone_size: NA; j_call: TRBJ1-2; d_call: TRBD1; cdr3_aa: CASSWTGAEGYTF; cdr3_nt: TGTGCCAGCAGCTGGACAGGGGCCGAAGGCTACACCTTC
v_call: TRBV27; clone_size: NA; j_call: TRBJ1-2; d_call: TRBD1; cdr3_aa: CASSLQGTDYGYTF; cdr3_nt: TGTGCCAGCAGTTTACAGGGGACAGACTATGGCTACACCTTC
v_call: TRBV7-9; clone_size: NA; j_call: TRBJ2-3; d_call: TRBD1; cdr3_aa: CASSITGGHTDTQYF; cdr3_nt: TGTGCCAGCAGCATAACAGGGGGCCACACAGATACGCAGTATTTT
v_call: TRBV28; clone_size: NA; j_call: TRBJ1-2; d_call: TRBD1; cdr3_aa: CASSVGQSYGYTF; cdr3_nt: TGTGCCAGCAGTGTGGGACAGAGCTATGGCTACACCTTC
v_call: TRBV9; clone_size: NA; j_call: TRBJ1-2; d_call: TRBD1; cdr3_aa: CASSGRDRGGHRTNYGYTF; cdr3_nt: TGTGCCAGCAGCGGCCGGGACAGGGGAGGTCATCGGACTAACTATGGCTACACCTTC
v_call: TRBV28; clone_size: NA; j_call: TRBJ1-1; d_call: NA; cdr3_aa: CASSSSRGMNTEAFF; cdr3_nt: TGTGCCAGCAGTTCGTCGAGAGGGATGAACACTGAAGCTTTCTTT
v_call: TRBV14; clone_size: NA; j_call: TRBJ2-7; d_call: TRBD1; cdr3_aa: CASSQTGGSPYEQYF; cdr3_nt: TGTGCCAGCAGCCAAACAGGGGGCTCCCCCTACGAGCAGTACTTC
v_call: TRBV2; clone_size: NA; j_call: TRBJ1-5; d_call: NA; cdr3_aa: CASSGIGASNQPQHF; cdr3_nt: TGTGCCAGCAGTGGTATAGGGGCAAGCAATCAGCCCCAGCATTTT
v_call: TRBV7-2; clone_size: once; j_call: TRBJ2-7; d_call: TRBD2; cdr3_aa: CASSLARRASGREEQYF; cdr3_nt: TGTGCCAGCAGCTTAGCCCGACGGGCTAGCGGGAGAGAAGAGCAGTACTTC
v_call: TRBV7-4; clone_size: few; j_call: TRBJ1-2; d_call: NA; cdr3_aa: CARKQGIYYYGYTF; cdr3_nt: TGTGCCAGGAAACAGGGTATCTACTACTATGGCTACACCTTC
v_call: TRBV27; clone_size: NA; j_call: TRBJ2-1; d_call: TRBD2; cdr3_aa: CASSPAGTSGGYRNEQFF; cdr3_nt: TGTGCCAGCAGTCCCGCCGGGACTAGCGGGGGCTACCGTAATGAGCAGTTCTTC
v_call: TRBV7-2; clone_size: NA; j_call: TRBJ1-5; d_call: NA; cdr3_aa: CASSFGSPSQPQHF; cdr3_nt: TGTGCCAGCAGCTTCGGCAGCCCTAGTCAGCCCCAGCATTTT
v_call: TRBV18; clone_size: few; j_call: TRBJ1-5; d_call: TRBD1; cdr3_aa: CASSPTGANQPQHF; cdr3_nt: TGTGCCAGCTCACCGACAGGGGCCAATCAGCCCCAGCATTTT
v_call: TRBV5-1; clone_size: NA; j_call: TRBJ1-6; d_call: NA; cdr3_aa: CASNEGHKGSPLHF; cdr3_nt: TGCGCCAGCAACGAGGGACACAAAGGGTCACCCCTCCACTTT
v_call: TRBV6-4; clone_size: once; j_call: TRBJ2-1; d_call: NA; cdr3_aa: CPTHRIRGKSPYNEQFF; cdr3_nt: TGTCCAACTCATCGTATCCGGGGGAAGTCACCCTACAATGAGCAGTTCTTC
v_call: TRBV6-4; clone_size: NA; j_call: TRBJ1-6; d_call: NA; cdr3_aa: CAYRTDNSPLHF; cdr3_nt: TGTGCTTACCGGACAGATAATTCACCCCTCCACTTT
v_call: TRBV18; clone_size: NA; j_call: TRBJ2-7; d_call: NA; cdr3_aa: CASSPGQRSYEQYF; cdr3_nt: TGTGCCAGCTCACCCGGACAGCGTTCCTACGAGCAGTACTTC
v_call: TRBV4-1; clone_size: NA; j_call: TRBJ2-7; d_call: TRBD1; cdr3_aa: CASRSLWDRGQDEQYF; cdr3_nt: TGCGCCAGCAGATCCTTATGGGACAGGGGTCAGGACGAGCAGTACTTC
v_call: TRBV7-3; clone_size: NA; j_call: TRBJ2-5; d_call: NA; cdr3_aa: CASSLIAGSVETQYF; cdr3_nt: TGTGCCAGCAGCTTAATTGCGGGGTCGGTGGAGACCCAGTACTTC
v_call: TRBV28; clone_size: NA; j_call: TRBJ1-2; d_call: TRBD1; cdr3_aa: CASSLGQVNYGYTF; cdr3_nt: TGTGCCAGCAGTTTAGGACAGGTGAACTATGGCTACACCTTC
v_call: TRBV6-5; clone_size: NA; j_call: TRBJ1-1; d_call: NA; cdr3_aa: CASSSRGIPSDTEAFF; cdr3_nt: TGTGCCAGCAGTTCAAGGGGTATCCCTTCGGACACTGAAGCTTTCTTT
v_call: TRBV18; clone_size: NA; j_call: TRBJ1-6; d_call: TRBD1; cdr3_aa: CASSADRKNSPLHF; cdr3_nt: TGTGCCAGCTCAGCGGACAGGAAAAATTCACCCCTCCACTTT
v_call: TRBV7-9; clone_size: once; j_call: TRBJ2-7; d_call: TRBD1; cdr3_aa: CASSRTGGYNEQYF; cdr3_nt: TGTGCCAGCAGTCGGACAGGGGGCTACAACGAGCAGTACTTC
v_call: TRBV5-5; clone_size: NA; j_call: TRBJ1-4; d_call: NA; cdr3_aa: CASSLWSGVEEKLFF; cdr3_nt: TGTGCCAGCAGCTTGTGGTCAGGGGTGGAAGAAAAACTGTTTTTT
v_call: TRBV28; clone_size: NA; j_call: TRBJ2-7; d_call: NA; cdr3_aa: CASSLGRGFTYEQYF; cdr3_nt: TGTGCCAGCAGTTTGGGCAGGGGATTTACCTACGAGCAGTACTTC
v_call: TRBV7-3; clone_size: NA; j_call: TRBJ2-7; d_call: NA; cdr3_aa: CASSLLGGAGYEQYF; cdr3_nt: TGTGCCAGCAGCTTACTAGGAGGGGCCGGCTACGAGCAGTACTTC
v_call: TRBV10-2; clone_size: NA; j_call: TRBJ2-7; d_call: TRBD1; cdr3_aa: CAASGGSSYEQYF; cdr3_nt: TGCGCAGCCTCAGGGGGCAGCTCCTACGAGCAGTACTTC
v_call: TRBV7-8; clone_size: NA; j_call: TRBJ2-2; d_call: NA; cdr3_aa: CASSPAGVTGELFF; cdr3_nt: TGTGCCAGCAGCCCCGCAGGGGTGACCGGGGAGCTGTTTTTT
v_call: TRBV5-1; clone_size: NA; j_call: TRBJ2-7; d_call: NA; cdr3_aa: CASSEGTGRAYEQYF; cdr3_nt: TGCGCCAGCAGCGAGGGTACAGGGAGGGCCTACGAGCAGTACTTC
v_call: TRBV5-1; clone_size: few; j_call: TRBJ2-7; d_call: NA; cdr3_aa: CASSLEGVDSYEQYF; cdr3_nt: TGCGCCAGCAGCTTGGAGGGGGTGGACTCCTACGAGCAGTACTTC
v_call: TRBV6-1; clone_size: NA; j_call: TRBJ2-7; d_call: NA; cdr3_aa: CASSERASGRRTYEQYF; cdr3_nt: TGTGCCAGCAGTGAACGAGCTTCAGGGAGGAGGACCTACGAGCAGTACTTC
v_call: TRBV28; clone_size: NA; j_call: TRBJ2-5; d_call: TRBD1; cdr3_aa: CASSPRQGLQETQYF; cdr3_nt: TGTGCCAGCAGTCCCAGACAGGGCCTCCAAGAGACCCAGTACTTC
v_call: TRBV4-1; clone_size: NA; j_call: TRBJ2-1; d_call: TRBD2; cdr3_aa: CASSQGLGGGNNNEQFF; cdr3_nt: TGCGCCAGCAGCCAAGGACTTGGCGGGGGGAATAACAATGAGCAGTTCTTC
v_call: TRBV6-5; clone_size: NA; j_call: TRBJ2-7; d_call: TRBD1; cdr3_aa: CASSYSPTGTYEQYF; cdr3_nt: TGTGCCAGCAGTTACTCCCCGACAGGGACCTACGAGCAGTACTTC
v_call: TRBV5-5; clone_size: NA; j_call: TRBJ2-7; d_call: TRBD1; cdr3_aa: CASSLGTGFSEQYF; cdr3_nt: TGTGCCAGCAGCCTAGGGACAGGATTCTCCGAGCAGTACTTC
v_call: TRBV23-1; clone_size: NA; j_call: TRBJ2-1; d_call: TRBD1; cdr3_aa: CASSPTGGSYNEQFF; cdr3_nt: TGCGCCAGCAGTCCGACAGGGGGCTCCTACAATGAGCAGTTCTTC
v_call: TRBV4-1; clone_size: NA; j_call: TRBJ2-7; d_call: TRBD2; cdr3_aa: CASSQTGGVDEQYF; cdr3_nt: TGCGCCAGCAGCCAGACGGGGGGGGTGGACGAGCAGTACTTC
v_call: TRBV9; clone_size: NA; j_call: TRBJ2-5; d_call: NA; cdr3_aa: CASSAQGFGQETQYF; cdr3_nt: TGTGCCAGCAGCGCGCAGGGATTTGGGCAAGAGACCCAGTACTTC
v_call: TRBV5-4; clone_size: NA; j_call: TRBJ2-2; d_call: NA; cdr3_aa: CASSPGRGDTGELFF; cdr3_nt: TGTGCCAGCAGCCCGGGCAGGGGCGACACCGGGGAGCTGTTTTTT
v_call: TRBV18; clone_size: NA; j_call: TRBJ1-2; d_call: TRBD1; cdr3_aa: CASSPLAQGNYGYTF; cdr3_nt: TGTGCCAGCTCACCACTAGCACAGGGGAACTATGGCTACACCTTC
v_call: TRBV6-5; clone_size: NA; j_call: TRBJ2-7; d_call: TRBD1; cdr3_aa: CASSYAGTGLYEQYF; cdr3_nt: TGTGCCAGCAGTTACGCGGGGACAGGCCTCTACGAGCAGTACTTC
v_call: TRBV18; clone_size: NA; j_call: TRBJ2-4; d_call: NA; cdr3_aa: CASSPFGGASPNIQYF; cdr3_nt: TGTGCCAGCTCACCATTCGGGGGAGCTTCTCCAAACATTCAGTACTTC
v_call: TRBV11-1; clone_size: NA; j_call: TRBJ2-7; d_call: TRBD2; cdr3_aa: CASSLERGGSYEQYF; cdr3_nt: TGTGCCAGCAGCTTGGAGCGGGGGGGCTCCTACGAGCAGTACTTC
v_call: TRBV11-2; clone_size: NA; j_call: TRBJ2-2; d_call: TRBD2; cdr3_aa: CASSSTVWVIAGGPGELFF; cdr3_nt: TGTGCCAGCAGCTCTACCGTTTGGGTTATAGCGGGGGGGCCCGGGGAGCTGTTTTTT
v_call: TRBV2; clone_size: NA; j_call: TRBJ2-7; d_call: NA; cdr3_aa: CAGRTLSYEQYF; cdr3_nt: TGTGCCGGCCGGACTCTATCCTACGAGCAGTACTTC
v_call: TRBV7-3; clone_size: NA; j_call: TRBJ1-5; d_call: TRBD1; cdr3_aa: CASSLMARGTGPGHF; cdr3_nt: TGTGCCAGCAGCTTAATGGCTCGAGGGACAGGGCCCGGGCATTTT
v_call: TRBV28; clone_size: NA; j_call: TRBJ2-7; d_call: NA; cdr3_aa: CASSLYMRGGGDEQYF; cdr3_nt: TGTGCCAGCAGTTTATACATGCGGGGTGGTGGGGACGAGCAGTACTTC
v_call: TRBV7-9; clone_size: few; j_call: TRBJ1-5; d_call: NA; cdr3_aa: CASSLGLPGSSQPQHF; cdr3_nt: TGTGCCAGCTCCTTGGGGCTGCCAGGGTCTTCTCAGCCCCAGCATTTT
v_call: TRBV28; clone_size: NA; j_call: TRBJ2-2; d_call: NA; cdr3_aa: CASSLPGELFF; cdr3_nt: TGTGCCAGCAGTCTCCCGGGGGAGCTGTTTTTT